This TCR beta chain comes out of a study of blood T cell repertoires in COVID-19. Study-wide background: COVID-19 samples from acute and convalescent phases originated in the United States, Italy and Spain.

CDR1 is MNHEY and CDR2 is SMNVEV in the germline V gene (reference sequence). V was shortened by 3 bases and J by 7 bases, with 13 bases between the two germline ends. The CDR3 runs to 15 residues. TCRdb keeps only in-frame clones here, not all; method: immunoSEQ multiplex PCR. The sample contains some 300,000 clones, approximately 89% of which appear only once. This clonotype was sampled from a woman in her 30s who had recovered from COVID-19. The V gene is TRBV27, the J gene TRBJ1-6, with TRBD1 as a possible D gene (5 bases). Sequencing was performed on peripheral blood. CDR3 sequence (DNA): TGTGCCAGCAGTTTGGGTGGGGGAGGCAATTCACCCCTCCACTTT. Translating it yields CASSLGGGGNSPLHF.